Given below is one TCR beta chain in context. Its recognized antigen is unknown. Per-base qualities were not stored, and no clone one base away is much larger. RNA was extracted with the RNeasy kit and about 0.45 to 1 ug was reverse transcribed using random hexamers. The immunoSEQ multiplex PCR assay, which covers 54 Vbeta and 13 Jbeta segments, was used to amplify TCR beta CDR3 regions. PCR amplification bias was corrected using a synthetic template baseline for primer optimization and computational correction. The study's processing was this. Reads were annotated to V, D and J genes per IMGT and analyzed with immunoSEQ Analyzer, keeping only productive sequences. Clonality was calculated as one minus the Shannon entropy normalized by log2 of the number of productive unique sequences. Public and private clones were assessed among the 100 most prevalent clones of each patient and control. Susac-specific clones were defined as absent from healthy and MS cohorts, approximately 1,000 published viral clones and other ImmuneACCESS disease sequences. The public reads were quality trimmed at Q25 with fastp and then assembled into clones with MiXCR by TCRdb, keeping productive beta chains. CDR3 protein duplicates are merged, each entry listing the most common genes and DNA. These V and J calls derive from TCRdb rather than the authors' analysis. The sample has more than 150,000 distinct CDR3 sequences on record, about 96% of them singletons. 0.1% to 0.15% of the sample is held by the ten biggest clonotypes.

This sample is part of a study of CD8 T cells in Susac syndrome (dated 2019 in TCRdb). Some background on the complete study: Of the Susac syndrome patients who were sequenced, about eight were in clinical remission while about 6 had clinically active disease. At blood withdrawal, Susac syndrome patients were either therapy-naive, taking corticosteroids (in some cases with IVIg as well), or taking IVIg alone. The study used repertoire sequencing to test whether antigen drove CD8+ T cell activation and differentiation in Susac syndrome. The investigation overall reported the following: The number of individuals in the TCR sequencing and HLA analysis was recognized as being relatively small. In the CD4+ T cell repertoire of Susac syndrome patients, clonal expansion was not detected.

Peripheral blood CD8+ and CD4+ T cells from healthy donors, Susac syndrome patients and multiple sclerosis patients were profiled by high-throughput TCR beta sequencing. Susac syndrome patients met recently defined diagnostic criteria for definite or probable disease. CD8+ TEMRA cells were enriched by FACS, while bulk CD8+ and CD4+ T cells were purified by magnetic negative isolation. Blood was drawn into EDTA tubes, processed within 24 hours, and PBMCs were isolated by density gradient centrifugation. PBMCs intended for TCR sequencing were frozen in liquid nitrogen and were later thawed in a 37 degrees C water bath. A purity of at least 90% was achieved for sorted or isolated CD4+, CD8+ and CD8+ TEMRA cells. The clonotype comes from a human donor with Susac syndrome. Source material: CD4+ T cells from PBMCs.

The CDR3 protein: CASSVGGQLKETQYF. The nucleotide sequence is TGTGCCAGCAGCGTAGGGGGACAGCTGAAAGAGACCCAGTACTTC. The rearrangement combines TRBV9 with TRBJ2-5; 7 bases in the middle match TRBD1. Counted from cysteine to phenylalanine, this CDR3 has 15 amino acids. The only DNA kept is the CDR3, 45 bases in frame from the first base. V trim: 0 bases; J trim: 3 bases; unmatched bases: 5. Taken from the germline V gene, the CDR1 and CDR2 loops are SGDLS and YYNGEE. Extended through the reference TRBV9 and TRBJ2-5 proteins, this CDR3 yields the full variable domain: DSGVTQTPKHLITATGQRVTLRCSPRSGDLSVYWYQQSLDQGLQFLIQYYNGEERAKGNILERFSAQQFPDLHSELNLSSLELGDSALYFCASSVGGQLKETQYFGPGTRLLVL.